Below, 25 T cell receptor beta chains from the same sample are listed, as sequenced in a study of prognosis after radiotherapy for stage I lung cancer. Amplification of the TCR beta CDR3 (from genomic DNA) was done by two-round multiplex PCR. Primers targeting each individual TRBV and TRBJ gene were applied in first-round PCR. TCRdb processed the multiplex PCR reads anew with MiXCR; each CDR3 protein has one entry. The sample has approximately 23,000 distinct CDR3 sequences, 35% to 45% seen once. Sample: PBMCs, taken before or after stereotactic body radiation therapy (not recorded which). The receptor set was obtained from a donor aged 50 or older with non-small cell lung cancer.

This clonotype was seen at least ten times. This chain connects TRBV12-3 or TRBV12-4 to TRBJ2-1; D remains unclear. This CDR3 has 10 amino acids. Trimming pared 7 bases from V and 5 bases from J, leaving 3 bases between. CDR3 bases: TGTGCCAGCAAAGACAATGAGCAGTTCTTC. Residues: CASKDNEQFF.

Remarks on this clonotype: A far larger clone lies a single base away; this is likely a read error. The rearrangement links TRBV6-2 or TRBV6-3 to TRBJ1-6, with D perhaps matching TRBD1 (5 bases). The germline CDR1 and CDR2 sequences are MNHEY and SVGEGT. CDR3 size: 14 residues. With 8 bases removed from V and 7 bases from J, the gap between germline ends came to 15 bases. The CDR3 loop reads CASGLEGRNSPLHF. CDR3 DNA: TGTGCCAGCGGTTTAGAGGGGCGGAATTCACCCCTCCACTTT.

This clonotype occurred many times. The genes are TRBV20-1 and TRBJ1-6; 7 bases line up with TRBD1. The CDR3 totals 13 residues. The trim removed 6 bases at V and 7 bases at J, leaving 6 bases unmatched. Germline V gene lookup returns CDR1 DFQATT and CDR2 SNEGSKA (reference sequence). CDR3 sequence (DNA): TGCAGTGCCAACCGGGACAGAAATTCACCCCTCCACTTT. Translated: CSANRDRNSPLHF.

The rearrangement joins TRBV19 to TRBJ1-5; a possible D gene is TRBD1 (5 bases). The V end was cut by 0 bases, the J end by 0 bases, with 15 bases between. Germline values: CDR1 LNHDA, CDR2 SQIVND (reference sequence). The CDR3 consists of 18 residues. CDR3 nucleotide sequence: TGTGCCAGTAGTATAGATGGGGCCGCCGCTTATAGCAATCAGCCCCAGCATTTT. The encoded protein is CASSIDGAAAYSNQPQHF.

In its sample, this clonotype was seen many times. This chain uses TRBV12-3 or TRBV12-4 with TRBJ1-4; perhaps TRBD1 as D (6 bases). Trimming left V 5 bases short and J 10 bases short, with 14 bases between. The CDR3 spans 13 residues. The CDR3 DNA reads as TGTGCCAGCAGTCCGTCGGGGGGGCGAAAACTGTTTTTT. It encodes CASSPSGGRKLFF.

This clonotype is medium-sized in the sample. In DNA form, the CDR3 reads TGTGCCAGCAGCTTAGAGGGATTGGGCGAGCAGTACTTC. Translated, it gives CASSLEGLGEQYF. The chain is built from TRBV7-9 and TRBJ2-7; no reliable D call. V was clipped by 1 base and J by 6 bases, with 10 bases between them. The CDR3 is 13 residues long. The germline V gene has CDR1 SEHNR and CDR2 FQNEAQ (reference sequence).

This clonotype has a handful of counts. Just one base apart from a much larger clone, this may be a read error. CDR3: CASRGEYTEASF. The CDR3 bases are TGTGCCAGCAGGGGTGAGTACACTGAAGCTTCCTTT. The V and J genes are TRBV2 and TRBJ1-1, with D uncertain. The CDR3 covers 12 residues. Germline V gene lookup returns CDR1 SNHLY and CDR2 FYNNEI. The full variable domain, completed using reference TRBV2 and TRBJ1-1, is EPEVTQTPSHQVTQMGQEVILRCVPISNHLYFYWYRQILGQKVEFLVSFYNNEISEKSEIFDDQFSVERPDGSNFTLKIRSTKLEDSAMYFCASRGEYTEASFGQGTRLTVV.

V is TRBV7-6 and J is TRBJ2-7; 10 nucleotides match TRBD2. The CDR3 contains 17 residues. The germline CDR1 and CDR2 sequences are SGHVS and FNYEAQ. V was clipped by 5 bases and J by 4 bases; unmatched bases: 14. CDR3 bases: TGTGCCAGCAGCCAAAACCCGGAGCGGGGGGGCCTGTACGAGCAGTACTTC. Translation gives CASSQNPERGGLYEQYF.

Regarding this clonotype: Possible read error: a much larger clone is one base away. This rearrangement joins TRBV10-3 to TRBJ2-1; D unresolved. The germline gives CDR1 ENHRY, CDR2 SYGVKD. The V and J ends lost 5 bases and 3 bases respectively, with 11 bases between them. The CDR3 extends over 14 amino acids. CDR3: CAISFGSYYNEQFF. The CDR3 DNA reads TGTGCCATCAGTTTCGGAAGCTACTACAATGAGCAGTTCTTC.

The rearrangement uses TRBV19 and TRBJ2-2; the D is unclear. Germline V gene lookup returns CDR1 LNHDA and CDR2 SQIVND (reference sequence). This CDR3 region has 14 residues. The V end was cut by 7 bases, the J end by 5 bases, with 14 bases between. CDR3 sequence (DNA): TGTGCCAGTACCCCCCGAGGTGGGACCGGGGAGCTGTTTTTT. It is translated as CASTPRGGTGELFF.

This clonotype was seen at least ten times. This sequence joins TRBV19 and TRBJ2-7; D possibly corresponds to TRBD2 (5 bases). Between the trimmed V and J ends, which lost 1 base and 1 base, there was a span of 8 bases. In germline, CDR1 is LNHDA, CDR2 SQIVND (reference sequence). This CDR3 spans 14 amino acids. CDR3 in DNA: TGTGCCAGTAGTATAGTAAGCGGTTCCTACGAGCAGTACTTC. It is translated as CASSIVSGSYEQYF. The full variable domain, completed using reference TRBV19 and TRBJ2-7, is DGGITQSPKYLFRKEGQNVTLSCEQNLNHDAMYWYRQDPGQGLRLIYYSQIVNDFQKGDIAEGYSVSREKKESFPLTVTSAQKNPTAFYLCASSIVSGSYEQYFGPGTRLTVT.

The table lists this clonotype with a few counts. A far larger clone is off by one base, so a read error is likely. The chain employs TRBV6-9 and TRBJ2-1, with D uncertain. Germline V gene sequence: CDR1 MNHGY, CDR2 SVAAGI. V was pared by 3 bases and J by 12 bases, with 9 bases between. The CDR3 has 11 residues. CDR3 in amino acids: CASSYPCGQFF. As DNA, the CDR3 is TGTGCCAGCAGTTACCCCTGTGGGCAGTTCTTC.

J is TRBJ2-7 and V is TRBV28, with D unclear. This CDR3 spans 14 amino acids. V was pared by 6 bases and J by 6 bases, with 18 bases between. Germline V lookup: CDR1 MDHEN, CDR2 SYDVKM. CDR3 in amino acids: CASRPQTPGSEQYF. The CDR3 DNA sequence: TGTGCCAGCAGGCCCCAGACCCCGGGTAGCGAGCAGTACTTC. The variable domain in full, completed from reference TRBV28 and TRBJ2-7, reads DVKVTQSSRYLVKRTGEKVFLECVQDMDHENMFWYRQDPGLGLRLIYFSYDVKMKEKGDIPEGYSVSREKKERFSLILESASTNQTSMYLCASRPQTPGSEQYFGPGTRLTVT.

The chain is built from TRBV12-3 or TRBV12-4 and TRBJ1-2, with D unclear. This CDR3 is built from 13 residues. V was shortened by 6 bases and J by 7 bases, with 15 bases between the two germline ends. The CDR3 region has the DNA TGTGCCAGCAGGCGCGAAATTGGCGCTGGCTACACCTTC. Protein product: CASRREIGAGYTF.

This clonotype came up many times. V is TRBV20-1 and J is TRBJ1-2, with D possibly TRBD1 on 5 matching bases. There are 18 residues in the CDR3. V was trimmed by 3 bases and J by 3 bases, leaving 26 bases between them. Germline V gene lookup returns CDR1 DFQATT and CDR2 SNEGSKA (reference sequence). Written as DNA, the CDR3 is TGCAGTGCTAGGACCCTAGGGGCTAAGGGAACGTCGGACTATGGCTACACCTTC. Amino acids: CSARTLGAKGTSDYGYTF.

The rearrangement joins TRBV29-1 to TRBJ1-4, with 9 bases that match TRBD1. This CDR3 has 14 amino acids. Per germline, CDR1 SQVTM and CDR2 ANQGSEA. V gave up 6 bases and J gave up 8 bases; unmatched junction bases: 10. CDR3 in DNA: TGCAGCGTCGCTACCGGGACAGGGAGGGAAAAACTGTTTTTT. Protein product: CSVATGTGREKLFF.

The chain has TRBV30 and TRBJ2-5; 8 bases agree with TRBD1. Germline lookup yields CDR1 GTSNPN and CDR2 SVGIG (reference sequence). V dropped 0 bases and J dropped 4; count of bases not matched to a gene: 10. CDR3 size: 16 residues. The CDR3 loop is CAWSVETQGAGETQYF. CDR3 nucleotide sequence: TGTGCCTGGAGTGTAGAAACCCAGGGGGCAGGAGAGACCCAGTACTTC. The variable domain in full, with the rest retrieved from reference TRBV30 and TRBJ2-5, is SQTIHQWPATLVQPVGSPLSLECTVEGTSNPNLYWYRQAAGRGLQLLFYSVGIGQISSEVPQNLSASRPQDRQFILSSKKLLLSDSGFYLCAWSVETQGAGETQYFGPGTRLLVL.

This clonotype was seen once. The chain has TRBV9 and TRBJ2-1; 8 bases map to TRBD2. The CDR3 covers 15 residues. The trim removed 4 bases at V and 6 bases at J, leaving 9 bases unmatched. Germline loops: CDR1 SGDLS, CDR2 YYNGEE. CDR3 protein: CASSPRAGALNEQFF. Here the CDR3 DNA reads TGTGCCAGCAGCCCTCGAGCGGGAGCGCTCAATGAGCAGTTCTTC.

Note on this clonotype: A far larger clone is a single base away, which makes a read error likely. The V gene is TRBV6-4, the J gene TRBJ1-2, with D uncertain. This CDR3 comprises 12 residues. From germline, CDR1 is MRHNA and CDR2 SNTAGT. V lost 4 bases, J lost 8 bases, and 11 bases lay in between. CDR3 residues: CASSVGLGGYTF. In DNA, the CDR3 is TGTGCCAGCAGTGTGGGCCTGGGGGGCTACACCTTC.

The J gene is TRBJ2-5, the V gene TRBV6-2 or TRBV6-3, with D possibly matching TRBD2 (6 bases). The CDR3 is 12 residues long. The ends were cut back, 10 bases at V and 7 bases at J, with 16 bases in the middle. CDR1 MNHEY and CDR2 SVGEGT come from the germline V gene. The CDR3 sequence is CAISGVLGTQYF. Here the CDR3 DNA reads TGTGCCATTTCGGGGGTGTTGGGGACCCAGTACTTC.

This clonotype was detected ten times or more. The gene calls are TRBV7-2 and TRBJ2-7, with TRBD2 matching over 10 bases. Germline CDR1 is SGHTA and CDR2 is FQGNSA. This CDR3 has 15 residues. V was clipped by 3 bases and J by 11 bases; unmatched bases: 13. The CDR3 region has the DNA TGTGCCAGCAGCTTCGAGGCGTTACTAGCGGGACCGAAGTACTTC. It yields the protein CASSFEALLAGPKYF.

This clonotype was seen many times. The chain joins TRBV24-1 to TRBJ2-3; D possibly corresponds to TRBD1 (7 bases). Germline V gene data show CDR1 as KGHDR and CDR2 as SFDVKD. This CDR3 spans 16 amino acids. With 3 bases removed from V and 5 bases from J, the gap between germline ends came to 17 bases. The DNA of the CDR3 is TGTGCCACCAGTGATCGGCAGGGGGAGGCGAAAGATACGCAGTATTTT. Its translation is CATSDRQGEAKDTQYF.

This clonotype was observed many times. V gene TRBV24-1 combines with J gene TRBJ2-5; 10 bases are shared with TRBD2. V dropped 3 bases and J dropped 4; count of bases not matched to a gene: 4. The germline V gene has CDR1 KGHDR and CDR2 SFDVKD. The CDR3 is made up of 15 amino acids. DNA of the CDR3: TGTGCCACCAGTGATCCTAGCGGGAGTGGAGAGACCCAGTACTTC. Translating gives CATSDPSGSGETQYF.

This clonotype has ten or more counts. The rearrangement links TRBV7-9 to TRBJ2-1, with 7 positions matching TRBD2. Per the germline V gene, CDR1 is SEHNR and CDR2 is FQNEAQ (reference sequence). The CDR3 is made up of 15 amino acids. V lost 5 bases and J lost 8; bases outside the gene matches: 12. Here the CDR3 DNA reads TGTGCCAGCAGCGAGGCAGGACTAGTCTTCTATGAGCAGTTCTTC. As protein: CASSEAGLVFYEQFF.

The CDR3 sequence: CSASEGSLGTDTQYF. CDR3 sequence (DNA): TGCAGTGCTAGCGAGGGCAGCCTGGGAACAGATACGCAGTATTTT. This rearrangement joins TRBV20-1 to TRBJ2-3, with D perhaps matching TRBD2 (5 bases). Germline V gene data show CDR1 as DFQATT and CDR2 as SNEGSKA (reference sequence). This CDR3 is built from 15 residues. Trimming removed 3 bases at V and 3 bases at J, with 16 bases between.